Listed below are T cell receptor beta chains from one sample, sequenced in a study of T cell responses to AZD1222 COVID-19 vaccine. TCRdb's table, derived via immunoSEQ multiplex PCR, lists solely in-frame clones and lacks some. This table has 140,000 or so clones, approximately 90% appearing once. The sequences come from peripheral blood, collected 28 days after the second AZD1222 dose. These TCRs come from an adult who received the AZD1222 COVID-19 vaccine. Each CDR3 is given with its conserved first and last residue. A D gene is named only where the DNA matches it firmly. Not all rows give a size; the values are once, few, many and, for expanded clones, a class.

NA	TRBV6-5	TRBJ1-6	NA	TGTGCCAGCAGTTACTTCACTGGCAGGGCGGATTCACCCCTCCACTTT	CASSYFTGRADSPLHF
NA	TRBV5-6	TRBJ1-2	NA	TGTGCCAGCAGTCTGGACAAGAGTGGTAGGGGCTACACCTTC	CASSLDKSGRGYTF
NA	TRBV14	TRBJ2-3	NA	TGTGCCAGCAGCAGGAACTTAGGGGGGGATACGCAGTATTTT	CASSRNLGGDTQYF
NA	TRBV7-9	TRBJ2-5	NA	TGTGCCAGCAGCTTAGCCGGGACACGTGGGGAGACCCAGTACTTC	CASSLAGTRGETQYF
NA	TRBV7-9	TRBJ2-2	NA	TGTGCCAGCAGCCCAGGTCAGCGCACCGGGGAGCTGTTTTTT	CASSPGQRTGELFF
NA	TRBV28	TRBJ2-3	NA	TGTGCCAGCAGTTCCCACCTCCGGGATACGCAGTATTTT	CASSSHLRDTQYF
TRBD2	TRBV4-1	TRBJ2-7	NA	TGCGCCAGCAGCCTACGACTAGCGCCCTTCGAGCAGTACTTC	CASSLRLAPFEQYF
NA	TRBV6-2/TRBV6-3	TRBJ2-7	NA	TGTGCCAGCAGTTCCATGATTCGGACGGATTCCTACGAGCAGTACTTC	CASSSMIRTDSYEQYF
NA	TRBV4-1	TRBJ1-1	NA	TGCGCCAGCAGCCAACCCCGGGGACTCACTGAAGCTTTCTTT	CASSQPRGLTEAFF
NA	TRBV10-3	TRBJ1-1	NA	TGTGCCATCAGTGAGTGGGATCGCGGGAACCCTGAAGCTTTCTTT	CAISEWDRGNPEAFF
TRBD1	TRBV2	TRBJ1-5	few	TGTGCCAGCAGTTCCCGGACAGGTTCGAAGCCCCAGCATTTT	CASSSRTGSKPQHF
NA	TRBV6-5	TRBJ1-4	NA	TGTGCCAGCAGTTACAGGGCGGAAGGGGAAAAACTGTTTTTT	CASSYRAEGEKLFF
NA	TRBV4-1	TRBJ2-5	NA	TGCGCCAGCAGCCAAGGTTCGGCCCCAGGCCAAGAGACCCAGTACTTC	CASSQGSAPGQETQYF
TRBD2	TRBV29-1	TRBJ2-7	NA	TGCAGCGTTGGTAGCGGGGGGACCTACGAGCAGTACTTC	CSVGSGGTYEQYF
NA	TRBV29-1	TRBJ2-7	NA	TGCAGCGTTGATAAACCGGGTTCCTCCTACGAGCAGTACTTC	CSVDKPGSSYEQYF
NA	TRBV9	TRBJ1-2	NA	TGTGCCAGCAGCGTAGGCCCGGGGCAGCGCTATGGCTACACCTTC	CASSVGPGQRYGYTF
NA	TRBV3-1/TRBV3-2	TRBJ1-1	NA	TGTGCCAGCAGCCCGACAGGGAACACTGAAGCTTTCTTT	CASSPTGNTEAFF
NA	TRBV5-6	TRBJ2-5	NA	TGTGCCAGCAGAACTTCGGGGGCGGGGCAGACCCAGTACTTC	CASRTSGAGQTQYF
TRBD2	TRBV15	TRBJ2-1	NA	TGTGCCACCAGCGTAAGACTAGCGGGAGACGAAGAGCAGTTCTTC	CATSVRLAGDEEQFF
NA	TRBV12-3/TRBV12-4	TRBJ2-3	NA	TGTGCCAGCAGTTTAAGTTCAACAGATACGCAGTATTTT	CASSLSSTDTQYF
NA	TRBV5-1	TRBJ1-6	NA	TGCGCCAGCAGCTTGGCCCCCCAGGCTTCCCTCCGCGGTTCACCCCTCCACTTT	CASSLAPQASLRGSPLHF
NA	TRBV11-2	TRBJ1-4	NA	TGTGCCAGCAGGGTGAGGGGGGAAGGCGAAAAACTGTTTTTT	CASRVRGEGEKLFF
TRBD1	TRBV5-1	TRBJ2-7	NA	TGCGCCAGCAGCTTGGGGGACAGGGTATTAGACGAGCAGTACTTC	CASSLGDRVLDEQYF
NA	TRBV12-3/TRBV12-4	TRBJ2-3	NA	TGTGCCAGCAGGACCGGGACCGGAGATACGCAGTATTTT	CASRTGTGDTQYF
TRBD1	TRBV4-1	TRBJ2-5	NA	TGCGCCAGCAGCCCCCGACAGGGGGCTACGGAGACCCAGTACTTC	CASSPRQGATETQYF
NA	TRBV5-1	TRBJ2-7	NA	TGCGCCAGCAGCTTGGGCGATGAACAGAACGAGCAGTACTTC	CASSLGDEQNEQYF
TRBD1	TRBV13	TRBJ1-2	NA	TGTGCCAGCAGCAGGACAGGGGGCAACTATGGCTACACCTTC	CASSRTGGNYGYTF
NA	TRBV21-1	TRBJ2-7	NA	TGTGCCATTCCCCCAAGCGAGGGGGCCTCCTACGAGCAGTACTTC	CAIPPSEGASYEQYF
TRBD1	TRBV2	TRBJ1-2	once	TGTGCCAGCACTCCGGGACAGAACCTGCGGAACTATGGCTACACCTTC	CASTPGQNLRNYGYTF
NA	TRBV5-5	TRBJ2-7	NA	TGTGCCAGCAGCTTCTTGAAGGCCCACACCAACTCCTACGAGCAGTACTTC	CASSFLKAHTNSYEQYF
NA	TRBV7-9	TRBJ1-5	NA	TGTGCCAGCAGCCGGGGAGGGGTAGGAAATCAGCCCCAGCATTTT	CASSRGGVGNQPQHF
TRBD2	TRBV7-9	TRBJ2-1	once	TGTGCCAGCAGCTTAGGTAGCGGGGGGGCAGGCGAGCAGTTCTTC	CASSLGSGGAGEQFF
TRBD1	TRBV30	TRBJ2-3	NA	TGTGCCAGGGACCAGGGGGTTGGGACAGATACGCAGTATTTT	CARDQGVGTDTQYF
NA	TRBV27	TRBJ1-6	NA	TGTGCCAGCAGTATTTTCAACTACGGGACACCGGACAAGAGATTCCATTCACCCCTCCACTTT	CASSIFNYGTPDKRFHSPLHF
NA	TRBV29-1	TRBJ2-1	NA	TGCAGCGTTGACGGCGACCGCGACGGTGAGCAGTTCTTC	CSVDGDRDGEQFF
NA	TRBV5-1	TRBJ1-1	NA	TGCGCCAGCAGCTTGGGGCCCGGGGGCACTGAAGCTTTCTTT	CASSLGPGGTEAFF
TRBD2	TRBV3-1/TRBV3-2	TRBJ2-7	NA	TGTGCCAGCAGCCAAGGTTTTGGACTAGCATCCTACGAGCAGTACTTC	CASSQGFGLASYEQYF
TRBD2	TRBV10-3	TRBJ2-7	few	TGTGCCATCGGGACTAGCGGGAGATACGAGCAGTACTTC	CAIGTSGRYEQYF
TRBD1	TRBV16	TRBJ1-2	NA	TGTGCCAGCAGCCAATTAGGACAGGGGGAGGCTGGCTACACCTTC	CASSQLGQGEAGYTF
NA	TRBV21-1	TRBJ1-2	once	TGTGCCAGCAGCAATAGCCGTGAGGGGTTCTATGGCTACACCTTC	CASSNSREGFYGYTF
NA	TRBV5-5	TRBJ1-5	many	TGTGCCAGCAGCGCACCGGGCCACGGCCAGCCCCAGCATTTT	CASSAPGHGQPQHF
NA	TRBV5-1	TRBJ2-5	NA	TGCGCCAGCAGCTTGCAAGTTTCGGAGACCCAGTACTTC	CASSLQVSETQYF
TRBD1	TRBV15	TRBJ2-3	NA	TGTGCCACCAGCAGCCCGGACAGGGGGGCAGATACGCAGTATTTT	CATSSPDRGADTQYF
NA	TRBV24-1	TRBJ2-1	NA	TGTGCCACCAGTGCCGGCGACACGGGGGATGAGCAGTTCTTC	CATSAGDTGDEQFF
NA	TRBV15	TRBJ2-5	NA	TGTGCCACCAGCAGAGCCGGCGCGGGGGCCTGGGAGACCCAGTACTTC	CATSRAGAGAWETQYF
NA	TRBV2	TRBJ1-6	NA	TGTGCCAGCAATGAACAGGGTTATAATTCACCCCTCCACTTT	CASNEQGYNSPLHF
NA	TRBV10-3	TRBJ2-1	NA	TGTGCCGCATCTTCCCACTCCGGGACGGTGTCCTACAATGAGCAGTTCTTC	CAASSHSGTVSYNEQFF
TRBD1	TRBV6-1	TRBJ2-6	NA	TGTGCCAGCAGTGTAACCGGGACAGGGGCTGGGGCCAACGTCCTGACTTTC	CASSVTGTGAGANVLTF
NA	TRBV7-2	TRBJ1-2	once	TGTGCCAGCAGCTTAGGGGCGAGCACTAACTATGGCTACACCTTC	CASSLGASTNYGYTF
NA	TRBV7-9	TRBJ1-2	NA	TGTGCCAGCAGTTCCGGGGCTGCGCTGGGTGGCTACACCTTC	CASSSGAALGGYTF
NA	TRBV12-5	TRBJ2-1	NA	TGTGCTAGTGTGGACGGGCCTTACAATGAGCAGTTCTTC	CASVDGPYNEQFF
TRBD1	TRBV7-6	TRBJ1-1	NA	TGTGCCAGCAGCTACAGGGGGCACAAGGACACTGAAGCTTTCTTT	CASSYRGHKDTEAFF
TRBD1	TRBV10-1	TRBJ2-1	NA	TGCGCCAGCAGTGAGGCCCAGGGGGCCTACAATGAGCAGTTCTTC	CASSEAQGAYNEQFF
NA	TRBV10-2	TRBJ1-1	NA	TGCGCCAGCAGTGCAGGGTTAACTGAAGCTTTCTTT	CASSAGLTEAFF
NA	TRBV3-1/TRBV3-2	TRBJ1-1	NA	TGTGCCAGCAGCCAAGCGGGGAGGGCGAACACTGAAGCTTTCTTT	CASSQAGRANTEAFF
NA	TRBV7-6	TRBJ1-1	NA	TGTGCCAGCAGCTTATGGGTACAGAACACTGAAGCTTTCTTT	CASSLWVQNTEAFF